The 24 T cell receptor beta chains below come from one sample, sequenced in a study of CD8 T cells in Susac syndrome. RNA in amounts of about 0.45 to 1 ug was reverse transcribed with random hexamers. TCRdb passed the immunoSEQ multiplex PCR reads through MiXCR, listing each CDR3 protein once. Among around 220,000 distinct CDR3 sequences listed, roughly 92% were seen once. Sequenced: CD8+ T cells from PBMCs. The receptors shown here come from a human donor with multiple sclerosis.

This clonotype appeared once. The chain joins TRBV7-9 to TRBJ2-3; D is uncertain. Germline V gives CDR1 SEHNR, CDR2 FQNEAQ (reference sequence). Trimming removed 5 bases at V and 4 bases at J, with 19 bases between. The length of the CDR3 is 16 residues. CDR3 in amino acids: CASSPFNVDDADTQYF. In DNA, the CDR3 is TGTGCCAGCAGCCCTTTTAACGTCGATGATGCAGATACGCAGTATTTT.

The J gene is TRBJ1-1, the V gene TRBV5-1, with TRBD1 matching over 8 bases. Germline CDR1 and CDR2: SGHRS and YFSETQ. J lost 4 bases, V lost 4 bases, and 12 bases had no gene match. The CDR3 has 16 residues. CDR3 bases: TGCGCCAGCAGCGGACGACAGGGGCGAGGGAGCACTGAAGCTTTCTTT. This sequence encodes CASSGRQGRGSTEAFF.

Here the CDR3 DNA reads TGTGCCAGCAGCCTAACGACTAGCGGGAGGGCCGGGAGGTTCTTC. This sequence encodes CASSLTTSGRAGRFF. The chain uses TRBV11-2 and TRBJ2-1; 14 positions match TRBD2. The junction had 12 bases not matched to a gene; V was cut back by 5 bases and J by 15 bases. The CDR3 consists of 15 residues. The germline CDR1 and CDR2 sequences are SGHAT and FQNNGV.

This clonotype was counted once. The V call is TRBV28, the J call TRBJ2-7; 8 bases line up with TRBD1. The CDR3 extends over 14 amino acids. The V gene's germline CDR1 is MDHEN and CDR2 SYDVKM. With 5 bases clipped from V and 7 bases from J, the junction kept 10 bases outside the gene matches. CDR3 region: CASSPRTGWKEQYF. In DNA form, the CDR3 reads TGTGCCAGCAGTCCCCGGACAGGGTGGAAGGAGCAGTACTTC.

The chain uses TRBV5-6 and TRBJ2-7, with 11 bases identical to TRBD2. The germline V gene encodes CDR1 SGHDT and CDR2 YYEEEE. V lost 0 bases and J lost 4; bases outside the gene matches: 3. The CDR3 consists of 15 residues. CDR3 sequence reads: CASSLVSSGGYEQYF. CDR3 nucleotide sequence: TGTGCCAGCAGCTTGGTATCTAGCGGGGGGTACGAGCAGTACTTC.

V gene TRBV20-1 combines with J gene TRBJ1-1; no firm D call. Per germline, CDR1 DFQATT and CDR2 SNEGSKA (reference sequence). V was cut by 3 bases and J by 4 bases, with 12 bases left in between. The CDR3 spans 13 residues. CDR3 nucleotide sequence: TGCAGTGCTAGCGAGGGTCGTGTCACTGAAGCTTTCTTT. Translated, it gives CSASEGRVTEAFF.

The count of this clonotype is one. The CDR3 does not end in the conserved phenylalanine or tryptophan, so this is likely a read error. The CDR3 DNA reads TGTGCCAGCAGCACTTGGGACAGGGGTTACGAGCAGTACCTC. It codes for CASSTWDRGYEQYL. The V gene is TRBV13, the J gene TRBJ2-7; TRBD1 matches at 10 bases. The trim removed 5 bases at V and 4 bases at J, leaving 5 bases unmatched. Germline V lookup: CDR1 PRHDT, CDR2 FYEKMQ (reference sequence). The CDR3 totals 14 residues.

The chain uses TRBV11-2 and TRBJ2-5, with a tentative D call TRBD2 (5 bases). The V gene lost 1 base and the J gene lost 4 bases, with 10 bases spanning the gap. Germline values: CDR1 SGHAT, CDR2 FQNNGV. The length of the CDR3 is 14 residues. The CDR3: CASSLVTRRETQYF. DNA of the CDR3: TGTGCCAGCAGCTTAGTTACTAGGCGAGAGACCCAGTACTTC.

In this sample, this clonotype turned up once. The chain combines TRBV20-1 with TRBJ1-6; possible D gene TRBD1, 5 bases. CDR1 is DFQATT, CDR2 SNEGSKA, per germline (reference sequence). This CDR3 spans 13 amino acids. CDR3 residues: CSLRRGESSPLHF. The CDR3 nucleotides read TGCAGCCTAAGGCGGGGGGAGAGTTCACCCCTCCACTTT.

This chain joins TRBV7-9 and TRBJ1-1; TRBD1 is a possible D gene (6 bases). V gave up 5 bases and J gave up 5 bases, with 12 bases separating them. Germline V gene lookup returns CDR1 SEHNR and CDR2 FQNEAQ (reference sequence). This CDR3 has 13 residues. The CDR3 protein is CASSPTTGTEAFF. The CDR3 region has the DNA TGTGCCAGCAGCCCTACCACAGGGACTGAAGCTTTCTTT.

This rearrangement joins TRBV5-1 to TRBJ1-1; the D is unclear. Germline loops: CDR1 SGHRS, CDR2 YFSETQ. The CDR3 length is 12 residues. V dropped 4 bases and J dropped 6 bases, with 10 bases sitting between them. CDR3 sequence reads: CASSPDVSEAFF. The CDR3 region has the DNA TGCGCCAGCAGCCCTGACGTTTCTGAAGCTTTCTTT.

The CDR3: CAWNPSGGYNEQFF. In nucleotides, the CDR3 is TGTGCCTGGAATCCTAGCGGGGGTTACAATGAGCAGTTCTTC. V usage is TRBV30 and J usage is TRBJ2-1; 10 bases are a match to TRBD2. Per germline, CDR1 GTSNPN and CDR2 SVGIG (reference sequence). The CDR3 loop spans 14 amino acids. V was pared by 4 bases and J by 4 bases, with 4 bases of the junction left unmatched.

The rearrangement joins TRBV4-1 to TRBJ2-3; D gene unclear. The CDR3 runs 14 residues. Germline V CDR1 and CDR2: MGHRA, YSYEKL. The germline V and J ends were trimmed by 4 bases and 2 bases, with 10 bases remaining between them. CDR3 residues: CASSPTFYTDTQYF. The CDR3 coding sequence is TGCGCCAGCAGCCCGACCTTCTACACAGATACGCAGTATTTT.

V is TRBV5-6 and J is TRBJ1-4; unclear D gene. This CDR3 is 14 amino acids long. V was clipped by 5 bases and J by 4 bases, with 12 bases between them. Germline V lookup: CDR1 SGHDT, CDR2 YYEEEE. The CDR3: CASRVWGGNEKLFF. The CDR3 nucleotides read TGTGCCAGCAGGGTCTGGGGAGGTAATGAAAAACTGTTTTTT. Using reference TRBV5-6 and TRBJ1-4 for the parts outside the CDR3, the full variable domain is DAGVTQSPTHLIKTRGQQVTLRCSPKSGHDTVSWYQQALGQGPQFIFQYYEEEERQRGNFPDRFSGHQFPNYSSELNVNALLLGDSALYLCASRVWGGNEKLFFGSGTQLSVL.

The chain combines TRBV19 with TRBJ2-3, with D unresolved. Germline CDR1 reads LNHDA; CDR2 reads SQIVND (reference sequence). The CDR3 runs to 14 residues. Deletions cut 3 bases from V and 5 bases from J, with 12 bases between. CDR3 bases: TGTGCCAGTAGTATGGCCCCAATCGGAGATACGCAGTATTTT. Amino acid sequence: CASSMAPIGDTQYF.

This rearrangement joins TRBV30 to TRBJ1-2, with 7 bases aligning to TRBD1. J lost 2 bases, V lost 3 bases, and 6 bases had no gene match. The CDR3 length is 14 residues. Germline V gives CDR1 GTSNPN, CDR2 SVGIG (reference sequence). CDR3 nucleotide sequence: TGTGCCTGGAGGTCGCAGGGGGGGAACTATGGCTACACCTTC. Protein product: CAWRSQGGNYGYTF.

This chain links TRBV5-1 with TRBJ2-5; D is possibly TRBD2 (6 bases). The CDR3 is 14 residues long. CDR1 is SGHRS and CDR2 is YFSETQ in the germline V gene. V was trimmed by 0 bases and J by 5 bases, leaving 11 bases between them. Here the CDR3 reads CASSLGLARETQYF. CDR3 DNA sequence: TGCGCCAGCAGCTTGGGGCTAGCGCGGGAGACCCAGTACTTC. The whole variable domain, remainder taken from reference TRBV5-1 and TRBJ2-5, is KAGVTQTPRYLIKTRGQQVTLSCSPISGHRSVSWYQQTPGQGLQFLFEYFSETQRNKGNFPGRFSGRQFSNSRSEMNVSTLELGDSALYLCASSLGLARETQYFGPGTRLLVL.

This chain uses TRBV19 with TRBJ2-7; D is undetermined. The CDR3 extends over 13 amino acids. CDR1 LNHDA and CDR2 SQIVND come from the germline V gene (reference sequence). Trimming pared 1 base from V and 4 bases from J, leaving 8 bases between. The CDR3: CASSIGAEYEQYF. The CDR3, as DNA: TGTGCCAGTAGTATAGGGGCAGAGTACGAGCAGTACTTC.

The chain uses TRBV9 and TRBJ2-6, with D unresolved. The CDR3 contains 15 residues. With 2 bases removed from V and 0 bases from J, the gap between germline ends came to 6 bases. Germline lookup yields CDR1 SGDLS and CDR2 YYNGEE. CDR3 DNA sequence: TGTGCCAGCAGCGTTTCCGGCTCTGGGGCCAACGTCCTGACTTTC. This sequence encodes CASSVSGSGANVLTF.

This chain's CDR3 is CSVLTANTGELFF. As DNA, the CDR3 is TGCAGCGTTTTAACTGCGAACACCGGGGAGCTGTTTTTT. This rearrangement joins TRBV29-1 to TRBJ2-2; D not certain. CDR1 and CDR2 (germline): SQVTM, ANQGSEA. CDR3 size: 13 residues. V shed 5 bases and J shed 0 bases, with 7 bases lying between them.

The chain is built from TRBV19 and TRBJ1-1; tentatively, D is TRBD1 (5 bases). The CDR3 sequence is 15 residues long. Germline lookup yields CDR1 LNHDA and CDR2 SQIVND (reference sequence). V lost 6 bases, J lost 7 bases, and 21 bases lay in between. CDR3 bases: TGTGCCAGTAGATCCCGGTGGGAGGGGTATCTTGAAGCTTTCTTT. It codes for CASRSRWEGYLEAFF. The variable domain in full, completed from reference TRBV19 and TRBJ1-1, reads DGGITQSPKYLFRKEGQNVTLSCEQNLNHDAMYWYRQDPGQGLRLIYYSQIVNDFQKGDIAEGYSVSREKKESFPLTVTSAQKNPTAFYLCASRSRWEGYLEAFFGQGTRLTVV.

V is TRBV30 and J is TRBJ2-7, with D perhaps TRBD1 (6 bases). V was clipped by 6 bases and J by 3 bases, with 15 bases between them. The CDR3 is 13 residues long. The germline V gene encodes CDR1 GTSNPN and CDR2 SVGIG (reference sequence). Here the CDR3 reads CACKTKGGYEQYF. CDR3 sequence (DNA): TGTGCCTGTAAAACAAAAGGGGGCTACGAGCAGTACTTC. Variable domain in full (rest from reference TRBV30 and TRBJ2-7): SQTIHQWPATLVQPVGSPLSLECTVEGTSNPNLYWYRQAAGRGLQLLFYSVGIGQISSEVPQNLSASRPQDRQFILSSKKLLLSDSGFYLCACKTKGGYEQYFGPGTRLTVT.

The rearrangement links TRBV2 to TRBJ2-7; D is ambiguous. The CDR3 loop spans 13 amino acids. Germline V CDR1 and CDR2: SNHLY, FYNNEI. V was trimmed by 7 bases and J by 0 bases, leaving 10 bases between them. Here the CDR3 DNA reads TGTGCCAGCAACCTTCTGAGCTCCTACGAGCAGTACTTC. Its protein is CASNLLSSYEQYF.

The V gene is TRBV11-2, the J gene TRBJ2-2; 8 nucleotides match TRBD2. The CDR3 sequence is 17 residues long. V dropped 4 bases and J dropped 0; count of bases not matched to a gene: 7. Germline CDR1 reads SGHAT; CDR2 reads FQNNGV. CDR3 coding DNA: TGTGCCAGCAGCTCTGACCCGGGACTAGCGAACACCGGGGAGCTGTTTTTT. Its translation is CASSSDPGLANTGELFF.